This TCR beta chain was captured by sequencing in a study of blood T cell repertoires in COVID-19 (dated by TCRdb to the early 2020s). Turning to the overall study: Samples covering the acute and convalescent phases of COVID-19 were provided by collaborators in the United States, Italy and Spain. The material from the prospective study consisted of cDNA or gDNA derived from T cells, B-cell-depleted T cells, or PBMCs. Deeply sampled blood TCRbeta repertoires from subjects exposed to, actively infected with, or recovered from COVID-19 were included in the dataset. The repertoires were released in a freely available public database intended as a resource for research on the immune response to SARS-CoV-2. The samples were drawn from two sources: the first 160 participants of the ongoing ImmuneRACE study, and 1,000 to 1,500 subjects contributed by 6 global collaborators. A de-identified subject ID, COVID-19 status, age in years and sex were almost always included in the sample metadata. HLA class I and class II types, where available, came from metadata supplied by the sample provider rather than from assay-based typing. The full study reports these points: How much clinical and demographic metadata was included differed by source and by participant, and the metadata was provided uncurated.

TCRbeta CDR3 regions were amplified from genomic DNA using the immunoSEQ Assay, a bias-controlled multiplex PCR. The original pipeline was this. Within the assay, amplification of reference gene primers was used to estimate how many nucleated cells each sample contained. Sequence reads were collapsed and filtered to measure the absolute abundance of every unique TCRbeta CDR3 rearrangement. Productive Simpson clonality was computed per sample as the square root of Simpson's diversity index over productive rearrangements. TCRdb re-hosts the immuneACCESS table, in-frame sequences only. Its copies lack some clones; in the studies checked, an unresolved V gene accounts for under half of them, and the cause for the rest is not known. V and J calls and clone size come straight from that table; D and trimming were deduced from the DNA. The sample has 150,000 or so clones on record, approximately 83% of them singletons. 10% to 15% of the sample belongs to the ten largest clones.

Concerning this clone itself: The antigen it binds to is not known. No base qualities exist here, and no much larger clone lies one base off it.

Trimmed from V: 10 bases; trimmed from J: 6 bases; junction bases lacking a gene match: 8. CDR1 and CDR2 are drawn from the germline V gene (reference sequence): MNHEY, SMNVEV. Including cysteine and phenylalanine, the CDR3 has 14 amino acids. Only CDR3 DNA is held: 42 bases, read in frame from base 1. Participants in the prospective study were enrolled through a virtual design, were aged roughly 18 to 100 years, and lived in under 25 United States geographic areas. In the prospective study, participants were assigned to cohorts based on the clinical history participants reported in a screening survey and a study questionnaire. For ImmuneRACE Cohort 3, a participant was defined as recovered based on two consecutive negative NP/OP PCR tests, clearance by a healthcare professional, or resolution of symptoms. In the prospective study, mobile phlebotomists collected whole blood, serum and a nasopharyngeal or oropharyngeal swab from each participant. Prospective study participants could optionally give additional blood draws and questionnaires over an approximately two-month period. Before DNA extraction, prospective study blood samples were shipped either frozen or at room temperature.

The clonotype comes from a woman in her fifties or sixties who had recovered from COVID-19. Recombination joined TRBV27 with TRBJ2-2, with 10 central nucleotides matching TRBD2. Sample: PBMCs or T cells enriched from blood (not recorded which). DNA sequence: TGTGCCACCCGGACTAGCGGCCTGTCCGGGGAGCTGTTTTTT. Translated, it reads CATRTSGLSGELFF.